Below, 21 T cell receptor beta chains from the same sample are listed, as sequenced in a study of control samples from healthy donors and cancer patients. Assay used: immunoSEQ multiplex PCR; TCRdb lists only in-frame clones, some missing. The table has some 130,000 clones, roughly 90% seen once. The sample consisted of blood. The receptors shown here come from a man younger than 30 in good health.

The rearrangement joins TRBV29-1 to TRBJ2-2, with 10 bases matching TRBD1. Germline CDR1 is SQVTM and CDR2 is ANQGSEA. The J segment lost 6 bases and the V segment lost 7 bases, leaving 11 bases of the junction unmatched. The CDR3 contains 15 residues. This CDR3 reads CSGTGGTGESGELFF. The CDR3 DNA sequence: TGCAGCGGGACGGGCGGGACAGGGGAGTCCGGGGAGCTGTTTTTT.

This chain links TRBV5-1 with TRBJ2-5, with 9 positions matching TRBD2. Germline V gene data show CDR1 as SGHRS and CDR2 as YFSETQ. The CDR3 contains 16 residues. V gave up 0 bases and J gave up 5 bases; unmatched junction bases: 8. The CDR3 protein is CASSLVASGVRETQYF. The CDR3 DNA is TGCGCCAGCAGCTTGGTAGCTAGCGGGGTTAGGGAGACCCAGTACTTC.

CDR3 residues: CASSPPSGVSDTQYF. The DNA of the CDR3 is TGTGCCAGCAGCCCCCCTAGCGGGGTTTCAGATACGCAGTATTTT. The chain joins TRBV7-2 to TRBJ2-3; 9 positions agree with TRBD2. CDR1 is SGHTA and CDR2 is FQGNSA in the germline V gene. The trim removed 5 bases at V and 4 bases at J, leaving 7 bases unmatched. The CDR3 is 15 residues long.

The chain couples TRBV18 to TRBJ2-7, with 7 nucleotides matching TRBD2. The CDR3 is 17 residues long. CDR1 is KGHSH, CDR2 LQKENI, per germline. Trimming at V came to 2 bases and at J to 0 bases, leaving 10 bases not matched to a gene. DNA for the CDR3: TGTGCCAGCTCACCAGTTTTCGGACTAGGAGTCTCCTACGAGCAGTACTTC. Translating it yields CASSPVFGLGVSYEQYF.

The rearrangement joins TRBV12-5 to TRBJ1-5; D is perhaps TRBD1 (5 bases). The V gene lost 5 bases and the J gene lost 6 bases, with 17 bases spanning the gap. CDR3 length equals 15 residues. In germline, CDR1 is LGHNT, CDR2 FRNRAP. CDR3 in DNA: TGTGCTAGTGGTCCCGGATCGGGGGTGGGTCAGCCCCAGCATTTT. Protein sequence: CASGPGSGVGQPQHF. Combining the CDR3 with reference TRBV12-5 and TRBJ1-5 gives the whole variable domain DARVTQTPRHKVTEMGQEVTMRCQPILGHNTVFWYRQTMMQGLELLAYFRNRAPLDDSGMPKDRFSAEMPDATLATLKIQPSEPRDSAVYFCASGPGSGVGQPQHFGDGTRLSIL.

The chain carries TRBV24-1 and TRBJ2-3; 9 bases agree with TRBD2. This CDR3 has 14 amino acids. Germline CDR1 reads KGHDR; CDR2 reads SFDVKD. V gave up 5 bases and J gave up 4 bases; unmatched junction bases: 3. The CDR3 DNA reads TGTGCCACCAGTGGGGCGGGGGGGCCAGATACGCAGTATTTT. Its protein product is CATSGAGGPDTQYF.

The chain recombines TRBV9 with TRBJ1-6; D not resolved. CDR1 and CDR2 from the germline V gene are SGDLS and YYNGEE. Trimming removed 0 bases at V and 10 bases at J, with 5 bases between. The CDR3 length is 12 residues. The CDR3 sequence is CASSVDDSPLHF. In DNA, the CDR3 is TGTGCCAGCAGCGTAGACGACTCACCCCTCCACTTT.

V usage is TRBV7-9 and J usage is TRBJ2-7; D is unresolved. Per germline, CDR1 SEHNR and CDR2 FQNEAQ (reference sequence). CDR3 length: 14 amino acids. Trimming left V 5 bases short and J 0 bases short, with 11 bases between. This CDR3 is CASSHPLHSYEQYF. The CDR3 nucleotides read TGTGCCAGCAGCCACCCCTTACACTCCTACGAGCAGTACTTC.

This rearrangement joins TRBV11-3 to TRBJ1-4; 7 bases map to TRBD1. Trimming removed 5 bases from V and 8 bases from J; junction bases left unmatched: 17. CDR1 SGHNT and CDR2 YENEEA come from the germline V gene. This CDR3 is built from 17 residues. The CDR3 reads CASSARQGEGGREKLFF. In DNA form, the CDR3 reads TGTGCCAGCAGCGCCCGACAGGGAGAAGGAGGAAGGGAAAAACTGTTTTTT.

The chain uses TRBV7-6 and TRBJ1-3; D unresolved. Trimming took 5 bases from V and 0 from J, leaving 11 bases between them. The V gene's germline CDR1 is SGHVS and CDR2 FNYEAQ. The CDR3 sequence is 15 residues long. Written as DNA, the CDR3 is TGTGCCAGCAGCCCCTCGCGCAGCTCTGGAAACACCATATATTTT. This encodes CASSPSRSSGNTIYF.

The gene calls are TRBV5-4 and TRBJ1-2, with D perhaps TRBD1 (6 bases). V shed 0 bases and J shed 4 bases, with 10 bases lying between them. Germline CDR1 reads SGHNT; CDR2 reads YYREEE (reference sequence). CDR3 length: 14 residues. The CDR3 region has the DNA TGTGCCAGCAGCTTGGCCGGGGGGGCCTATGGCTACACCTTC. Its protein is CASSLAGGAYGYTF.

V and J are TRBV2 and TRBJ2-7, with D perhaps matching TRBD1 or TRBD2 (6 bases each). CDR3 length: 11 residues. CDR1 and CDR2 from the germline V gene are SNHLY and FYNNEI. V was pared by 6 bases and J by 8 bases, with 11 bases between. This CDR3 reads CASRIGGQQYF. The CDR3 nucleotides are TGTGCCAGCAGGATAGGGGGGCAGCAGTACTTC.

This chain links TRBV12-3 or TRBV12-4 with TRBJ1-2, with 7 bases fitting TRBD1. The CDR3 loop spans 13 amino acids. Losses at the gene ends were 6 bases for V and 4 bases for J; bases not matched to a gene: 5. The CDR3 nucleotides are TGTGCCAGCAGCTCGGACAGGATCTATGGCTACACCTTC. Encoded protein: CASSSDRIYGYTF.

With regard to this clone: Additional DNA sequences in this sample encode the identical CDR3. The rearrangement links TRBV3-1 (or the pseudogene TRBV3-2) to TRBJ1-2, with a tentative D call TRBD1 (6 bases). Germline lookup yields CDR1 LGHDT and CDR2 YNNKEL (reference sequence). Trimming took off 0 bases at V and 7 bases at J, with 12 bases between the two ends. The CDR3 is made up of 14 amino acids. The CDR3 sequence: CASSQDRGWGGYTF. DNA for the CDR3: TGTGCCAGCAGCCAAGATAGGGGGTGGGGTGGCTACACCTTC.

This clone was counted between two and nine times. V usage is TRBV6-5 and J usage is TRBJ2-1; TRBD2 aligns across 12 bases. Germline CDR1 and CDR2: MNHEY and SVGAGI. With 4 bases clipped from V and 10 bases from J, the junction kept 8 bases outside the gene matches. This CDR3 spans 15 amino acids. The CDR3 is CASSSRTSGVIEQFF. The CDR3, as DNA: TGTGCCAGCAGTTCGAGGACTAGCGGGGTAATAGAGCAGTTCTTC.

V and J are TRBV19 and TRBJ1-1; D remains unclear. The CDR3 is 14 amino acids. Germline loops: CDR1 LNHDA, CDR2 SQIVND (reference sequence). Trimming pared 2 bases from V and 1 base from J, leaving 8 bases between. The CDR3 nucleotides read TGTGCCAGTAGTATAATCGCATCGAACACTGAAGCTTTCTTT. It yields the protein CASSIIASNTEAFF.

This chain joins TRBV3-1 (or the pseudogene TRBV3-2) and TRBJ1-6; D is unclear. Between the trimmed V and J ends, which lost 1 base and 5 bases, there was a span of 6 bases. CDR3 length: 14 residues. In germline, CDR1 is LGHDT, CDR2 YNNKEL (reference sequence). This chain's CDR3 is CASSQAPHNSPLHF. CDR3 DNA: TGTGCCAGCAGCCAAGCCCCCCATAATTCACCCCTCCACTTT.

This clone was detected only once. The chain has TRBV2 and TRBJ2-1, with TRBD2 matching 8 bases. Germline CDR1 is SNHLY and CDR2 is FYNNEI. The CDR3 loop spans 14 amino acids. The V segment lost 5 bases and the J segment 5 bases; nucleotides outside the gene matches: 5. The DNA for the CDR3 is TGTGCCAGCAGTCATCCGCGGGAGGACAATGAGCAGTTCTTC. Translating it yields CASSHPREDNEQFF. Based on the CDR3 plus reference TRBV2 and TRBJ2-1, the full variable domain is EPEVTQTPSHQVTQMGQEVILRCVPISNHLYFYWYRQILGQKVEFLVSFYNNEISEKSEIFDDQFSVERPDGSNFTLKIRSTKLEDSAMYFCASSHPREDNEQFFGPGTRLTVL.

The gene calls are TRBV9 and TRBJ2-3, with TRBD1 matching over 10 bases. This CDR3 contains 14 residues. The V gene's germline CDR1 is SGDLS and CDR2 YYNGEE. V shed 3 bases, J shed 5 bases, and the junction held 3 bases outside the gene matches. In DNA, the CDR3 is TGTGCCAGCAGCGCGGGACAGGGGAGAGATACGCAGTATTTT. Translation: CASSAGQGRDTQYF.

The V call is TRBV7-3, the J call TRBJ2-7; D not certain. V was clipped by 1 base and J by 4 bases, with 38 bases between them. Germline V lookup: CDR1 SGHTA, CDR2 FQGTGA. The CDR3 is made up of 23 amino acids. The CDR3 DNA follows: TGTGCCAGCAGCTTAAAAGGCGGCGCTGGTGGCAGGCCCTGGATCAACCTAATTTACGAGCAGTACTTC. Translation gives CASSLKGGAGGRPWINLIYEQYF.

The rearrangement uses TRBV18 and TRBJ2-7, with a tentative D call TRBD1 (5 bases). Germline-derived CDR1 and CDR2 are KGHSH and LQKENI. V dropped 4 bases and J dropped 3 bases, with 16 bases sitting between them. This CDR3 comprises 15 residues. CDR3 protein: CASSRTRQTDYEQYF. CDR3 bases: TGTGCCAGCTCACGCACTCGACAGACCGACTACGAGCAGTACTTC.